The next 9 T cell receptor beta chains were all read from a single sample in a study of radiotherapy plus CTLA-4 blockade in lung cancer. Profiling relied on immunoSEQ multiplex PCR, and the TCRdb table lists in-frame clones only, not all of them. The sample lists roughly 51,000 clones; 75% to 90% were seen once. The sequenced sample was peripheral blood, obtained from a patient treated with radiotherapy plus ipilimumab. These receptors came from a human donor with non-small cell lung cancer that progressed on radiotherapy plus ipilimumab. Some clones in this sample may be carry-over from other donors' samples.

This clone was seen just once. The chain has TRBV5-1 and TRBJ2-4; D might be TRBD2 (5 bases). This CDR3 has 13 amino acids. The germline V gene encodes CDR1 SGHRS and CDR2 YFSETQ. V lost 0 bases and J 9 bases, leaving 10 bases between the germline ends. This CDR3 is CASSLASSGIQYF. The DNA of the CDR3 is TGCGCCAGCAGCTTGGCCTCCAGCGGCATTCAGTACTTC.

V gene TRBV6-5 combines with J gene TRBJ1-5; 9 bases agree with TRBD1. CDR1 MNHEY and CDR2 SVGAGI come from the germline V gene. V dropped 4 bases and J dropped 1; count of bases not matched to a gene: 2. The CDR3 totals 15 residues. The CDR3 is CASSSGTGSNQPQHF. DNA for the CDR3: TGTGCCAGCAGTTCCGGGACAGGGAGCAATCAGCCCCAGCATTTT.

This clone has more than one count but fewer than ten. The V call is TRBV2, the J call TRBJ1-6; the D gene is possibly TRBD1 (5 bases). The length of the CDR3 is 14 residues. The ends were cut back, 2 bases at V and 7 bases at J, with 9 bases in the middle. Germline-derived CDR1 and CDR2 are SNHLY and FYNNEI. This CDR3 reads CASSESTGNSPLHF. The CDR3 coding sequence is TGTGCCAGCAGTGAATCCACAGGAAATTCACCCCTCCACTTT.

The CDR3 reads CASGLVLGGQPYQETQYF. DNA of the CDR3: TGTGCTAGTGGTTTGGTACTTGGTGGACAGCCGTACCAAGAGACCCAGTACTTC. The V and J genes are TRBV12-5 and TRBJ2-5, with D possibly being TRBD1 (6 bases). This CDR3 has 18 residues. The germline CDR1 and CDR2 sequences are LGHNT and FRNRAP. V was trimmed by 0 bases and J by 0 bases, leaving 17 bases between them.

This sequence joins TRBV4-1 and TRBJ2-7; TRBD1 matches 9 bases. The CDR3 has 18 amino acids. V was clipped by 1 base and J by 4 bases; unmatched bases: 14. CDR1 is MGHRA, CDR2 YSYEKL, per germline. The CDR3 here is CASSQAGPGQGSTYEQYF. The CDR3 DNA reads TGCGCCAGCAGCCAAGCGGGGCCCGGACAGGGGAGTACATACGAGCAGTACTTC.

The CDR3 DNA reads TGTGCCAGCCAAGGGACAGTCCAGGGGACTGAAGCTTTCTTT. Translation gives CASQGTVQGTEAFF. The J gene is TRBJ1-1, the V gene TRBV11-2; 7 positions match TRBD1. This CDR3 region has 14 residues. V was clipped by 8 bases and J by 5 bases; unmatched bases: 11. Germline CDR1 is SGHAT and CDR2 is FQNNGV.

The chain has TRBV6-5 and TRBJ2-7; 11 bases fit TRBD1. This CDR3 region has 14 residues. Germline V lookup: CDR1 MNHEY, CDR2 SVGAGI. V dropped 6 bases and J dropped 7; count of bases not matched to a gene: 8. The DNA of the CDR3 is TGTGCCAGCAGCAGAGGGACAGGGGGTGGAGAGCAGTACTTC. It encodes CASSRGTGGGEQYF.

This clone was found once. This chain joins TRBV19 and TRBJ2-2; 10 nucleotides agree with TRBD2. The CDR3 contains 17 residues. The germline V gene encodes CDR1 LNHDA and CDR2 SQIVND (reference sequence). The junction had 10 bases not matched to a gene; V was cut back by 4 bases and J by 5 bases. CDR3: CASSSSGLAGETGELFF. DNA for the CDR3: TGTGCCAGTAGTAGCTCCGGGCTAGCGGGAGAGACCGGGGAGCTGTTTTTT.

V is TRBV6-4 and J is TRBJ2-2; 8 nucleotides line up with TRBD2. V shed 6 bases, J shed 0 bases, and the junction held 3 bases outside the gene matches. The germline gives CDR1 MRHNA, CDR2 SNTAGT. CDR3 length equals 15 residues. CDR3 region: CASSETSANTGELFF. The DNA for the CDR3 is TGTGCCAGCAGCGAGACTAGCGCGAACACCGGGGAGCTGTTTTTT.